The entry that follows covers one T cell receptor (beta chain) sequence. These data originate in a study of T cells after yellow fever vaccination. V dropped 4 bases and J dropped 12; count of bases not matched to a gene: 9. This CDR3 has 14 amino acids. Germline CDR1 and CDR2: SGHDN and FVKESK. TCRdb used MiXCR to reprocess the 5' RACE reads, holding one entry per CDR3 protein. The sample records 500,000 to 650,000 distinct CDR3 sequences, about a sixth being singletons. Material: PBMCs, obtained about 5 days after the first yellow fever vaccination. This rearrangement joins TRBV14 to TRBJ2-1, with TRBD2 identical over 10 bases. The TCR originated in a young man who received the YFV17D yellow fever vaccine. This CDR3 reads CASSLAGGPPGQFF. In DNA form, the CDR3 reads TGTGCCAGCAGCCTAGCGGGGGGTCCCCCTGGGCAGTTCTTC.